What follows are 22 T cell receptor beta chains derived from one specimen sequenced in a study of blood T cell repertoires in COVID-19. The table came from immunoSEQ multiplex PCR; TCRdb's copy has only in-frame clones and leaves some out. The sample lists around 300,000 clones, roughly 90% occurring once. Sequenced sample: peripheral blood. The receptors come from a man aged 50 to 59 with acute or convalescent COVID-19.

This rearrangement joins TRBV6-6 to TRBJ1-5; D gene uncertain. Per the germline V gene, CDR1 is MNHNY and CDR2 is SVGAGI (reference sequence). V was cut by 2 bases and J by 3 bases, with 8 bases left in between. This CDR3 spans 14 amino acids. The CDR3 spells CASSYPDTNQPQHF. CDR3 DNA: TGTGCCAGCAGTTACCCTGACACCAATCAGCCCCAGCATTTT.

The chain combines TRBV7-9 with TRBJ2-5; 12 bases match TRBD2. Trimming took 3 bases from V and 5 from J; bases not matched to a gene: 4. Germline assignment: CDR1 SEHNR and CDR2 FQNEAQ (reference sequence). The CDR3 contains 15 residues. The CDR3 reads CASSFLAGGTETQYF. CDR3 sequence (DNA): TGTGCCAGCAGCTTTCTAGCGGGGGGGACTGAGACCCAGTACTTC.

This sequence joins TRBV5-1 and TRBJ2-2, with 9 bases fitting TRBD1. Trimming at V came to 7 bases and at J to 1 base, leaving 2 bases not matched to a gene. Germline CDR1 reads SGHRS; CDR2 reads YFSETQ. The length of the CDR3 is 14 residues. CDR3 sequence reads: CASLGQGNTGELFF. Here the CDR3 DNA reads TGCGCCAGCCTGGGACAGGGGAACACCGGGGAGCTGTTTTTT.

CDR3 nucleotide sequence: TGTGCCAGCCTCGACCGGGGATCGAACACTGAAGCTTTCTTT. Translated, it gives CASLDRGSNTEAFF. The rearrangement joins TRBV19 to TRBJ1-1; D uncertain. Per germline, CDR1 LNHDA and CDR2 SQIVND (reference sequence). V was trimmed by 9 bases and J by 1 base, leaving 15 bases between them. CDR3 size: 14 residues.

The V gene is TRBV14, the J gene TRBJ1-2; 8 bases are shared with TRBD1. The CDR3 has 17 amino acids. J lost 4 bases, V lost 4 bases, and 14 bases had no gene match. The germline gives CDR1 SGHDN, CDR2 FVKESK. The CDR3, as DNA: TGTGCCAGCAGCCTTCTCACCCAGGGGGCGCAAAGCTATGGCTACACCTTC. Residues: CASSLLTQGAQSYGYTF.

This chain joins TRBV19 and TRBJ2-2; the match to TRBD1 covers 8 bases. After removal of 9 bases from V and 5 bases from J, the junction contained 11 bases not matched to a gene. The CDR3 runs 15 residues. Germline V CDR1 and CDR2: LNHDA, SQIVND (reference sequence). CDR3 sequence: CASTEDRVWTGELFF. As DNA, the CDR3 is TGTGCCAGCACCGAGGACAGGGTGTGGACCGGGGAGCTGTTTTTT.

The chain couples TRBV5-1 to TRBJ1-2, with D possibly being TRBD1 (5 bases). Germline V CDR1 and CDR2: SGHRS, YFSETQ. V gave up 0 bases and J gave up 5 bases, with 14 bases separating them. The CDR3 length is 15 residues. The CDR3 DNA is TGCGCCAGCAGCTTGGAAGTCAGGGAGGTATATGGCTACACCTTC. Its translation: CASSLEVREVYGYTF.

The genes are TRBV5-1 and TRBJ2-5, with D perhaps TRBD2 (5 bases). This CDR3 contains 16 residues. The V gene's germline CDR1 is SGHRS and CDR2 YFSETQ. Trimming cost V 4 bases and J 5 bases, with 21 bases left between them. The CDR3 loop is CASSPGLTTSMETQYF. The CDR3 DNA follows: TGCGCCAGCAGCCCCGGATTGACTACTAGTATGGAGACCCAGTACTTC.

This chain links TRBV12-5 with TRBJ2-7; D may be TRBD2 (6 bases). Germline V gene sequence: CDR1 LGHNT, CDR2 FRNRAP. The CDR3 contains 15 residues. V was trimmed by 9 bases and J by 7 bases, leaving 25 bases between them. CDR3 DNA sequence: TGTGCTAGCTCCTTACCTAGAGGGCGCCGGGAGGAGCAGTACTTC. Protein: CASSLPRGRREEQYF.

Only a few counts were recorded for this clone. The chain is built from TRBV19 and TRBJ1-5; a possible D gene is TRBD1 (6 bases). The CDR3 is 14 residues long. The ends were cut back, 5 bases at V and 3 bases at J, with 11 bases in the middle. Germline V gene data show CDR1 as LNHDA and CDR2 as SQIVND (reference sequence). CDR3 DNA sequence: TGTGCCAGTAGTCCCAGACAGGACAATCAGCCCCAGCATTTT. This codes for CASSPRQDNQPQHF.

The chain has TRBV12-3 or TRBV12-4 and TRBJ2-5; D is possibly TRBD1 (5 bases). The CDR3 sequence is 12 residues long. V was clipped by 3 bases and J by 4 bases, with 6 bases between them. The CDR3 protein is CASSFGAETQYF. Written as DNA, the CDR3 is TGTGCCAGCAGTTTTGGGGCAGAGACCCAGTACTTC.

This clone was picked up a small number of times. The chain carries TRBV7-9 and TRBJ2-7; tentatively, D is TRBD2 (5 bases). Germline CDR1 and CDR2: SEHNR and FQNEAQ (reference sequence). The length of the CDR3 is 13 residues. Trimming removed 1 base at V and 4 bases at J, with 8 bases between. CDR3 DNA: TGTGCCAGCAGCTTAGATCGGGGTTACGAGCAGTACTTC. Translation: CASSLDRGYEQYF.

This clone showed up just once. The CDR3 bases are TGTGCCAGCGGACAGAACACCGGGGAGCTGTTTTTT. Amino acids: CASGQNTGELFF. V usage is TRBV2 and J usage is TRBJ2-2, with D maybe TRBD1 (5 bases). Germline assignment: CDR1 SNHLY and CDR2 FYNNEI. V was pared by 8 bases and J by 1 base, with 5 bases between. The CDR3 runs 12 residues.

V and J are TRBV13 and TRBJ2-1; D is possibly TRBD1 (6 bases). The CDR3 is made up of 16 amino acids. Trimming shortened V by 5 bases and J by 1 base, and 15 bases separated the two germline ends. Germline loops: CDR1 PRHDT, CDR2 FYEKMQ (reference sequence). Here the CDR3 reads CASSLNRDMSYNEQFF. The CDR3 region has the DNA TGTGCCAGCAGCCTGAACCGGGACATGTCCTACAATGAGCAGTTCTTC.

CDR3 residues: CASKVETGETYEQYF. The DNA for the CDR3 is TGTGCCAGCAAAGTCGAGACAGGGGAGACCTACGAGCAGTACTTC. The chain combines TRBV6-5 with TRBJ2-7; 8 positions match TRBD1. The CDR3 is 15 amino acids. Germline V gives CDR1 MNHEY, CDR2 SVGAGI. Trimming removed 7 bases from V and 2 bases from J; junction bases left unmatched: 10.

This chain uses TRBV5-6 with TRBJ2-3; 10 bases align to TRBD1. In germline, CDR1 is SGHDT, CDR2 YYEEEE. The CDR3 contains 16 residues. J was trimmed by 3 bases and V by 3 bases; bases with no gene match: 7. CDR3 sequence: CASSSVDRGRTDTQYF. The CDR3 DNA reads as TGTGCCAGCAGCTCGGTGGACAGGGGGAGGACAGATACGCAGTATTTT.

This chain joins TRBV6-5 and TRBJ2-7; D is unresolved. The CDR3 length is 13 residues. Deletions cut 6 bases from V and 3 bases from J, with 12 bases between. Germline V gene sequence: CDR1 MNHEY, CDR2 SVGAGI. The CDR3 loop is CASSLGGDYEQYF. The CDR3 DNA reads as TGTGCCAGCAGCCTCGGCGGTGACTACGAGCAGTACTTC.

This chain joins TRBV11-2 and TRBJ2-7, with 7 bases lining up with TRBD1. The germline gives CDR1 SGHAT, CDR2 FQNNGV. The V segment lost 5 bases and the J segment 6 bases; nucleotides outside the gene matches: 7. The CDR3 length is 13 residues. For the CDR3, the DNA is TGTGCCAGCAGCCCTATGACAGGGCCCGAGCAGTACTTC. It yields the protein CASSPMTGPEQYF.

The DNA for the CDR3 is TGTGCCAGCAGCTTGGCAGGGGGAGAAAAACTGTTTTTT. Amino acids: CASSLAGGEKLFF. The J gene is TRBJ1-4, the V gene TRBV5-4, with 7 nucleotides matching TRBD1. CDR1 and CDR2 from the germline V gene are SGHNT and YYREEE (reference sequence). This CDR3 is 13 amino acids long. J lost 8 bases, V lost 0 bases, and 1 base had no gene match.

V and J are TRBV7-9 and TRBJ2-1; D not certain. The V end lost 5 bases, the J end lost 7 bases, and 9 bases lay between the germline ends. This CDR3 region has 12 residues. Looked up from germline, CDR1 is SEHNR and CDR2 is FQNEAQ (reference sequence). This chain's CDR3 is CASSPTVNEQFF. CDR3 nucleotides: TGTGCCAGCAGCCCTACAGTAAATGAGCAGTTCTTC.

J is TRBJ2-1 and V is TRBV6-5, with D hard to call. The V gene lost 2 bases and the J gene lost 0 bases, with 11 bases spanning the gap. Germline V gene sequence: CDR1 MNHEY, CDR2 SVGAGI. The CDR3 is made up of 16 amino acids. As DNA, the CDR3 is TGTGCCAGCAGTTACGGCAGGCGCCTCTCCTACAATGAGCAGTTCTTC. Translation: CASSYGRRLSYNEQFF.

V is TRBV5-1 and J is TRBJ2-3; 9 positions agree with TRBD2. J lost 4 bases, V lost 3 bases, and 9 bases had no gene match. CDR1 is SGHRS, CDR2 YFSETQ, per germline. The CDR3 extends over 16 amino acids. CDR3 protein: CASSSSWAGGADTQYF. The CDR3 coding sequence is TGCGCCAGCAGCTCCTCCTGGGCGGGGGGGGCAGATACGCAGTATTTT. Full variable domain (rest looked up from reference TRBV5-1 and TRBJ2-3): KAGVTQTPRYLIKTRGQQVTLSCSPISGHRSVSWYQQTPGQGLQFLFEYFSETQRNKGNFPGRFSGRQFSNSRSEMNVSTLELGDSALYLCASSSSWAGGADTQYFGPGTRLTVL.